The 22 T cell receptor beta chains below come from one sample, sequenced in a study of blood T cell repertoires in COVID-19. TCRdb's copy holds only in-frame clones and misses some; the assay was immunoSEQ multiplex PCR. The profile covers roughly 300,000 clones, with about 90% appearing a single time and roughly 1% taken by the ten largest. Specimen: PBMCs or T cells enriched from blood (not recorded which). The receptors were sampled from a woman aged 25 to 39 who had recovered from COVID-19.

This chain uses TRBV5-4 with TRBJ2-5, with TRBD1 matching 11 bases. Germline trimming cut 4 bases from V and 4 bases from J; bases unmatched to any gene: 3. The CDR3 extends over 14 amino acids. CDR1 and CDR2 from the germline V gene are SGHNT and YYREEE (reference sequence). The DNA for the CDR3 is TGTGCCAGCAGCCCAGGGACAGGGGGAGAGACCCAGTACTTC. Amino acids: CASSPGTGGETQYF.

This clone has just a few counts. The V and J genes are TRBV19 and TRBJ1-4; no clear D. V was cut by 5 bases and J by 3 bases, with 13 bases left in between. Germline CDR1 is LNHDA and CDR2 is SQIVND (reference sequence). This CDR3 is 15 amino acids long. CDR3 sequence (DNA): TGTGCCAGTAGTCTCGCGGGCGGCCCTAATGAAAAACTGTTTTTT. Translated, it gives CASSLAGGPNEKLFF.

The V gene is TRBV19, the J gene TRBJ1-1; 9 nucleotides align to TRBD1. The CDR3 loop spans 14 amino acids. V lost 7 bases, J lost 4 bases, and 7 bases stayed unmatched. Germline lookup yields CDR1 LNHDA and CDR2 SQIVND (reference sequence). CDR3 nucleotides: TGTGCCAGTACCCCGGGACAGGGATTCACTGAAGCTTTCTTT. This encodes CASTPGQGFTEAFF.

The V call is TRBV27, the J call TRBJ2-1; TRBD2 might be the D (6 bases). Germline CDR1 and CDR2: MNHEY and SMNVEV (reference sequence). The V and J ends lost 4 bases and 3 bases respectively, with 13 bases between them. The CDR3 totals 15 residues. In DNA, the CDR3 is TGTGCCAGCAGTTCGGGGGACCCAAGCTACAATGAGCAGTTCTTC. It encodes CASSSGDPSYNEQFF.

CDR3 region: CASSHPTGGGYTF. CDR3 sequence (DNA): TGTGCCAGCAGCCACCCGACAGGGGGCGGCTACACCTTC. This chain links TRBV3-1 (or the pseudogene TRBV3-2) with TRBJ1-2; TRBD1 matches at 10 bases. The ends lost 3 bases at V and 8 bases at J; junction bases unmatched: 3. The CDR3 is 13 residues long. Germline V CDR1 and CDR2: LGHDT, YNNKEL (reference sequence).

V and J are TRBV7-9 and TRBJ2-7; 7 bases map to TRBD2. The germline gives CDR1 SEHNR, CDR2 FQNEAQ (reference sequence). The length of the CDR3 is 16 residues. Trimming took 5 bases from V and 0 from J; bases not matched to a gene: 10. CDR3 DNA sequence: TGTGCCAGCAGCGCCGGGGGGTACAGCCCCTCCTACGAGCAGTACTTC. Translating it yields CASSAGGYSPSYEQYF.

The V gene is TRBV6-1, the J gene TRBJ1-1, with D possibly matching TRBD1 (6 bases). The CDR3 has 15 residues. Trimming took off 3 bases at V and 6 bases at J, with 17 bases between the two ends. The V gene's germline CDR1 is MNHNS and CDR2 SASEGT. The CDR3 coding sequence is TGTGCCAGCAGTGAGCCCCCCGCAGGGGCCGCTGAAGCTTTCTTT. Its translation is CASSEPPAGAAEAFF.

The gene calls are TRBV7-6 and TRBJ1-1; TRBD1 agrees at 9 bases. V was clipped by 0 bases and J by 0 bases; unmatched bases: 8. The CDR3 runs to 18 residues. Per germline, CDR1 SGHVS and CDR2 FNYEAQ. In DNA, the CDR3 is TGTGCCAGCAGCTTAGCGGACAGGGGTTCCGACATGAACACTGAAGCTTTCTTT. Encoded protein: CASSLADRGSDMNTEAFF.

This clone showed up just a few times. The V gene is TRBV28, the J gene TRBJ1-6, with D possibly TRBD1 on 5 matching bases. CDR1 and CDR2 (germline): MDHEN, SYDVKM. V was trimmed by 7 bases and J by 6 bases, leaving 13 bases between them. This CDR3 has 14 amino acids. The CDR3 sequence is CASTQGLGNSPLHF. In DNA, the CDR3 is TGTGCCAGCACCCAGGGTCTTGGTAATTCACCCCTCCACTTT.

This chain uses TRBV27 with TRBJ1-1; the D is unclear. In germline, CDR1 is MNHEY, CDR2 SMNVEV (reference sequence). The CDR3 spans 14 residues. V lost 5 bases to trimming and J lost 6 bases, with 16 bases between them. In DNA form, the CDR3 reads TGTGCCAGCAGTGTCGAGCCGGGTCGCGCTGAAGCTTTCTTT. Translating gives CASSVEPGRAEAFF.

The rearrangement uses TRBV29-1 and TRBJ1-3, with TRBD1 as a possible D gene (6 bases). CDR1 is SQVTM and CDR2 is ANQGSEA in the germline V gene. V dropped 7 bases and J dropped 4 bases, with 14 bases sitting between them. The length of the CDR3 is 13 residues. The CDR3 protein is CSGARGLGNTIYF. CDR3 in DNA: TGCAGCGGGGCGCGGGGGCTGGGAAACACCATATATTTT.

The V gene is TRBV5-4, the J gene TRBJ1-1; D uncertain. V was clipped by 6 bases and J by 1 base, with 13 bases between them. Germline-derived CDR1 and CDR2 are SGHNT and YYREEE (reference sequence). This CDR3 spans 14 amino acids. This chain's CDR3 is CASKPMEGNTEAFF. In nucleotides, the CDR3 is TGTGCCAGCAAGCCCATGGAGGGGAACACTGAAGCTTTCTTT.

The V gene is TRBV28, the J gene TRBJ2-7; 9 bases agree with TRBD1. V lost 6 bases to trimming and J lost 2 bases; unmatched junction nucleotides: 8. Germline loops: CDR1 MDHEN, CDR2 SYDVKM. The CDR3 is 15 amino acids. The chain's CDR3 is CASSPTGGRTYEQYF. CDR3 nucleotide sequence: TGTGCCAGCAGCCCGACAGGGGGTCGTACCTACGAGCAGTACTTC.

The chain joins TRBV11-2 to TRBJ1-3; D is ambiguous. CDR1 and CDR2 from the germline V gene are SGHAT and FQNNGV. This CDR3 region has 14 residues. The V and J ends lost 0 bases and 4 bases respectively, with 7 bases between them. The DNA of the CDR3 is TGTGCCAGCAGCTTAGATTGGAGGGGAAACACCATATATTTT. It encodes CASSLDWRGNTIYF.

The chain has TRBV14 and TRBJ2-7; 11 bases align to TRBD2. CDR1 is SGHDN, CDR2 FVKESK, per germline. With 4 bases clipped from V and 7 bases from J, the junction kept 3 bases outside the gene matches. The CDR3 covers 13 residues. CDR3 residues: CASSRLAGSEQYF. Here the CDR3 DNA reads TGTGCCAGCAGCCGACTAGCGGGGAGTGAGCAGTACTTC.

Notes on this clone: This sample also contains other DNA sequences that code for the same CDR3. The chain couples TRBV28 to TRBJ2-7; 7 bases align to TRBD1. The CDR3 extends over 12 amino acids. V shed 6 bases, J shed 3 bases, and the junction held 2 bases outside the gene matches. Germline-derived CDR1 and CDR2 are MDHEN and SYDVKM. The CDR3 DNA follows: TGTGCCAGCAGACAGGGGAGCTACGAGCAGTACTTC. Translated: CASRQGSYEQYF.

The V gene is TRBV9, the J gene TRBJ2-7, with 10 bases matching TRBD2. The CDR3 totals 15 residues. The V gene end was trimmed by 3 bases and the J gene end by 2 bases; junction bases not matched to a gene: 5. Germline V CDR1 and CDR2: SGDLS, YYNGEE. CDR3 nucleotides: TGTGCCAGCAGCGATTCTAGCGGGGGCCCCTACGAGCAGTACTTC. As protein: CASSDSSGGPYEQYF.

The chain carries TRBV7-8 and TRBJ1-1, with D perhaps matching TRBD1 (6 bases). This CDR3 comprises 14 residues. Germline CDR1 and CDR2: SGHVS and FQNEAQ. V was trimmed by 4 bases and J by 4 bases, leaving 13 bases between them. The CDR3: CASSWQQGGTEAFF. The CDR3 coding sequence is TGTGCCAGCAGCTGGCAACAGGGTGGCACTGAAGCTTTCTTT.

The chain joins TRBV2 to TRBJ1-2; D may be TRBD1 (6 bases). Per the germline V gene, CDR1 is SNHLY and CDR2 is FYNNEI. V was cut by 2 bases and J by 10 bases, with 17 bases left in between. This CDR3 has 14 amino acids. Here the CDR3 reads CASSESGAPMFYTF. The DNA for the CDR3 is TGTGCCAGCAGTGAATCAGGGGCGCCGATGTTCTACACCTTC.

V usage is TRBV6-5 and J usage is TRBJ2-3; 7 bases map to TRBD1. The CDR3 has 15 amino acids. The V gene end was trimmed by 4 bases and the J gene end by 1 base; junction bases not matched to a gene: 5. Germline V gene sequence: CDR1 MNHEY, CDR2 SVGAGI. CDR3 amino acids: CASSSRQGGTDTQYF. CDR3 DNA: TGTGCCAGCAGTTCCAGACAGGGTGGCACAGATACGCAGTATTTT.

CDR3 sequence (DNA): TGTGCCAGCAGCCCAATCGGCGGGGGCTCCTCTGAGACCCAGTACTTC. This codes for CASSPIGGGSSETQYF. This sequence joins TRBV28 and TRBJ2-5; D might be TRBD2 (7 bases). CDR3 length equals 16 residues. The V gene lost 6 bases and the J gene lost 5 bases, with 22 bases spanning the gap. Germline CDR1 and CDR2: MDHEN and SYDVKM.

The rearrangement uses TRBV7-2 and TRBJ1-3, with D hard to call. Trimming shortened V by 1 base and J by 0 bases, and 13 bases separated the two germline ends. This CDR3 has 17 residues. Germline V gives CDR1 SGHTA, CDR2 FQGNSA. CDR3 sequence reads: CASSLEPISSSGNTIYF. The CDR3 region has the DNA TGTGCCAGCAGCTTAGAGCCGATTAGTAGCTCTGGAAACACCATATATTTT.